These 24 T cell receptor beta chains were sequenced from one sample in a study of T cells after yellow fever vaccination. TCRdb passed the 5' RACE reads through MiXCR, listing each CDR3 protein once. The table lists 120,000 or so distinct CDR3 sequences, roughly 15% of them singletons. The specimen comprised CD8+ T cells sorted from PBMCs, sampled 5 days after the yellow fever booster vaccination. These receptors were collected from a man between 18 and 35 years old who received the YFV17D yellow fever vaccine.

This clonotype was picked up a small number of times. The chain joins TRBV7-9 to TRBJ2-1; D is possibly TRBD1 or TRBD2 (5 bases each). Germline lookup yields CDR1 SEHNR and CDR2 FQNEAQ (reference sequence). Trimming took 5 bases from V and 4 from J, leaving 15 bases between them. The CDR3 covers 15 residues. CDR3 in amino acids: CASSPPRGPYNEQFF. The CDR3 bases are TGTGCCAGCAGCCCGCCTCGGGGCCCTTACAATGAGCAGTTCTTC.

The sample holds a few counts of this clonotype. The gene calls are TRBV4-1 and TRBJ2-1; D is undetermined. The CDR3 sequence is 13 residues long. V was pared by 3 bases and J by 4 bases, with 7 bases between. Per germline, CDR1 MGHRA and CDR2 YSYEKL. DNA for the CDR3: TGCGCCAGCAGCCAGGACGGATACAATGAGCAGTTCTTC. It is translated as CASSQDGYNEQFF.

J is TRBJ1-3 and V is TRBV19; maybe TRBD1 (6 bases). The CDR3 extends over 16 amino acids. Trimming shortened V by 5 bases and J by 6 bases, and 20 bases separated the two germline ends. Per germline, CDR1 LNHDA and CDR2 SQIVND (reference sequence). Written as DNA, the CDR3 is TGTGCCAGTAGTGGAAGGGACACATCAACGGCAAACACCATATATTTT. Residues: CASSGRDTSTANTIYF.

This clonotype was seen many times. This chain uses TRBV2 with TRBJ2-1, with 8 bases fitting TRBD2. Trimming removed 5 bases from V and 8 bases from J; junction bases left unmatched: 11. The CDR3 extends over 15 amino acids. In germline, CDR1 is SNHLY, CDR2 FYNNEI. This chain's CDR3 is CASSPGLALMDEQFF. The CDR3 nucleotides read TGTGCCAGCAGTCCCGGACTAGCCCTTATGGATGAGCAGTTCTTC.

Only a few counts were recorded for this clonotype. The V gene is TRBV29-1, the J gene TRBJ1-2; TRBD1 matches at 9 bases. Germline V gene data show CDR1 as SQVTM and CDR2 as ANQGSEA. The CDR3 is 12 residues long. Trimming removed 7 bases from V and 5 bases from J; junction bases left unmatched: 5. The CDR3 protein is CSGWDRAYGYTF. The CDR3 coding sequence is TGCAGCGGCTGGGACAGGGCATATGGCTACACCTTC.

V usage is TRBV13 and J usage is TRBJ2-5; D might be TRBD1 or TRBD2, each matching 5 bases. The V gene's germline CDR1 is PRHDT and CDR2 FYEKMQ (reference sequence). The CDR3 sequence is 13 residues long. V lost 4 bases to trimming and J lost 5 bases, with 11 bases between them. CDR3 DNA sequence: TGTGCCAGCAGCTCCGACTGGGGGGAGACCCAGTACTTC. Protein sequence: CASSSDWGETQYF.

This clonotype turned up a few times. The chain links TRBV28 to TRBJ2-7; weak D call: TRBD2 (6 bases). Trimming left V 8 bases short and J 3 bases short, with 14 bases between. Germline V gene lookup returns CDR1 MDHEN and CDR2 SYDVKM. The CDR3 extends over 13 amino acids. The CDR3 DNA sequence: TGTGCCAGCTGCGGGAAGGGTAGCTACGAGCAGTACGTC. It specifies CASCGKGSYEQYV.

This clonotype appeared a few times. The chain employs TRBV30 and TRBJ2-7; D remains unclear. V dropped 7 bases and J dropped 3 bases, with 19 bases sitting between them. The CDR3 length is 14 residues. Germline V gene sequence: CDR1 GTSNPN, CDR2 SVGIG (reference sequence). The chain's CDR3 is CASAWGFGNYEQYF. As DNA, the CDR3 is TGTGCCTCCGCGTGGGGATTTGGGAACTACGAGCAGTACTTC.

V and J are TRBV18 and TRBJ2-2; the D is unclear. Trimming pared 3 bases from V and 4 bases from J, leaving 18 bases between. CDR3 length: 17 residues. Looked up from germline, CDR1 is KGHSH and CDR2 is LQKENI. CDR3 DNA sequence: TGTGCCAGCTCACCGGCAGACTCTTATTACCCCACCGGGGAGCTGTTTTTT. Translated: CASSPADSYYPTGELFF.

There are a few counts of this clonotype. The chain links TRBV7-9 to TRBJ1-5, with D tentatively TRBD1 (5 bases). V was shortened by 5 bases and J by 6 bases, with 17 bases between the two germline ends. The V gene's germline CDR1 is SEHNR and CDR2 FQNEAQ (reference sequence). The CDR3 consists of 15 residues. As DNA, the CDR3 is TGTGCCAGCAGCCCCTCCAGCAGGGATGGTCAGCCCCAGCATTTT. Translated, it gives CASSPSSRDGQPQHF.

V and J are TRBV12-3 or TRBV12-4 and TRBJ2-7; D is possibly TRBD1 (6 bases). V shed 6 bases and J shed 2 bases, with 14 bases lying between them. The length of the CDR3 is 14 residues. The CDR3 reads CASSPTGNAYEQYF. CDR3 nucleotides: TGTGCCAGCAGCCCCACAGGGAACGCCTACGAGCAGTACTTC.

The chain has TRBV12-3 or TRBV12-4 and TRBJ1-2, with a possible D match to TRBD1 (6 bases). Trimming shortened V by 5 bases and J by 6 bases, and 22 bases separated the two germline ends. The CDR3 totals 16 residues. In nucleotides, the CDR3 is TGTGCCAGCAGTGAACCGCCCGGGGGGGCTGAGGATGGCTACACCTTC. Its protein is CASSEPPGGAEDGYTF.

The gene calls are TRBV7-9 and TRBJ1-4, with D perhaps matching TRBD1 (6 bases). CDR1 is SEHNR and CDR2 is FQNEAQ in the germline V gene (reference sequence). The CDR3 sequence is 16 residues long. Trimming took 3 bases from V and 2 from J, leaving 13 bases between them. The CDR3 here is CASSFFGGATNEKLFF. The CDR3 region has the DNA TGTGCCAGCAGCTTCTTCGGGGGCGCGACTAATGAAAAACTGTTTTTT.

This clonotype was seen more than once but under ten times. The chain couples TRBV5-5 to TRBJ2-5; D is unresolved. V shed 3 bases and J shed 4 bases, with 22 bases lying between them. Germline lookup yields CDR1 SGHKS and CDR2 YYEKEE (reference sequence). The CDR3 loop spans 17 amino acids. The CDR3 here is CASSYTSEVAESETQYF. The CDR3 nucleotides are TGTGCCAGCAGCTATACATCTGAAGTAGCCGAGTCAGAGACCCAGTACTTC.

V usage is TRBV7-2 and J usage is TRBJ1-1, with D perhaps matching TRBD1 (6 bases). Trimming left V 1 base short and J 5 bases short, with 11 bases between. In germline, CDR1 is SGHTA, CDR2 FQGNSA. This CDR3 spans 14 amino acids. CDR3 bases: TGTGCCAGCAGCTTAGAGGGGGGAAGGACTGAAGCTTTCTTT. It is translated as CASSLEGGRTEAFF.

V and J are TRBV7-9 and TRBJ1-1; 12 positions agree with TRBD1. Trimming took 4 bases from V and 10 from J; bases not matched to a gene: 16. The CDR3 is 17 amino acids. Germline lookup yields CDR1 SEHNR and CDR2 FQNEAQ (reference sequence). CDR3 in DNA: TGTGCCAGCAGCTCCGCCCTGAGGGGACAGGGGGCTTATTCAGCTTTCTTT. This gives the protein CASSSALRGQGAYSAFF. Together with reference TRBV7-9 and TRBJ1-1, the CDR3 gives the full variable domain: DTGVSQNPRHKITKRGQNVTFRCDPISEHNRLYWYRQTLGQGPEFLTYFQNEAQLEKSRLLSDRFSAERPKGSFSTLEIQRTEQGDSAMYLCASSSALRGQGAYSAFFGQGTRLTVV.

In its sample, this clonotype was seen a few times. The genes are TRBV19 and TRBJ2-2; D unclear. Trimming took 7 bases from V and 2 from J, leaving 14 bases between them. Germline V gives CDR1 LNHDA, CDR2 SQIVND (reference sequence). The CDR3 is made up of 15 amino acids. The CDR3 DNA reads TGTGCCAGTACGGTCCGACACCTAAACACCGGGGAGCTGTTTTTT. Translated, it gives CASTVRHLNTGELFF. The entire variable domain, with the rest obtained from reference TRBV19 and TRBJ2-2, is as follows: DGGITQSPKYLFRKEGQNVTLSCEQNLNHDAMYWYRQDPGQGLRLIYYSQIVNDFQKGDIAEGYSVSREKKESFPLTVTSAQKNPTAFYLCASTVRHLNTGELFFGEGSRLTVL.

The DNA for the CDR3 is TGCAGCGCCGCGGACAGTTTATATGGCTACACCTTC. Translation: CSAADSLYGYTF. J is TRBJ1-2 and V is TRBV29-1; perhaps TRBD1 as D (6 bases). CDR3 length: 12 amino acids. V dropped 7 bases and J dropped 5 bases, with 14 bases sitting between them. Per the germline V gene, CDR1 is SQVTM and CDR2 is ANQGSEA.

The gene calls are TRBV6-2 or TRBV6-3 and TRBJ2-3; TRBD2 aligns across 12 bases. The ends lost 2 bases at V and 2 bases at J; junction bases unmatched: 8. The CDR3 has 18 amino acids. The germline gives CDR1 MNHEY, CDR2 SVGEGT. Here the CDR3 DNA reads TGTGCCAGCAGTTACCCAAGACTAGCGGGGGCCCTCACAGATACGCAGTATTTT. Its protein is CASSYPRLAGALTDTQYF.

The CDR3 loop is CASSPPWTAEAFF. In nucleotides, the CDR3 is TGTGCCAGCAGCCCCCCTTGGACCGCTGAAGCTTTCTTT. This rearrangement joins TRBV12-3 or TRBV12-4 to TRBJ1-1; D is uncertain. V was pared by 6 bases and J by 6 bases, with 14 bases between. This CDR3 has 13 amino acids.

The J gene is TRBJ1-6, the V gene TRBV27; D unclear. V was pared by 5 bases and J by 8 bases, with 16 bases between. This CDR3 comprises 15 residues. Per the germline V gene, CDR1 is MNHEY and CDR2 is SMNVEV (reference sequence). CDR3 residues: CASSPHPGIYSPLHF. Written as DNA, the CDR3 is TGTGCCAGCAGTCCTCATCCGGGTATTTATTCACCCCTCCACTTT.

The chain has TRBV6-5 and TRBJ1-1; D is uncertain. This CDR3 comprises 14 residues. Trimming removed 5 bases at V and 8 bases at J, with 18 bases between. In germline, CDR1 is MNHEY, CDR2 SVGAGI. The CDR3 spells CASSPFRQTPEAFF. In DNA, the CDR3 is TGTGCCAGCAGTCCTTTTAGGCAGACACCAGAAGCTTTCTTT.

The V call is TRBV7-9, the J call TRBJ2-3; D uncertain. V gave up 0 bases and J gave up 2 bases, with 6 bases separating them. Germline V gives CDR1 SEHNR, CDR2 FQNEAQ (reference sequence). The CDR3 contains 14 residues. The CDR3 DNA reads TGTGCCAGCAGCTTAGCGGTCCCCACAGATACGCAGTATTTT. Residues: CASSLAVPTDTQYF.

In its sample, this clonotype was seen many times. The CDR3 protein is CASSLRDRSTDTQYF. The CDR3 coding sequence is TGTGCCAGCAGCTTACGGGACAGGTCCACAGATACGCAGTATTTT. The chain employs TRBV7-2 and TRBJ2-3, with 8 bases matching TRBD1. Unmatched junction bases numbered 3, after V lost 2 bases and J lost 2 bases. CDR3 length: 15 residues. From germline, CDR1 is SGHTA and CDR2 FQGNSA.